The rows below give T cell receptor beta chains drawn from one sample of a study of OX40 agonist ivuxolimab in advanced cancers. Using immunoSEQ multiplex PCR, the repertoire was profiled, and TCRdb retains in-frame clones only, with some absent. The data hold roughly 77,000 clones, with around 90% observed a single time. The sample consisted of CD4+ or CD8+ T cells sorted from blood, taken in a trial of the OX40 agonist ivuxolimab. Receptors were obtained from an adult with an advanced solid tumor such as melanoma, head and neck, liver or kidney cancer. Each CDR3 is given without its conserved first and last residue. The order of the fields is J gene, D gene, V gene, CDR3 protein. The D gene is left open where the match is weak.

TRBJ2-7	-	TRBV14	ASSQVHYEQY
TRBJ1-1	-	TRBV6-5	ASSLDPNTEAF
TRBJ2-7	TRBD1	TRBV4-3	ASSQDFRTGSYEQY
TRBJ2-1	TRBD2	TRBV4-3	ASSQEGLAGEMNEQF
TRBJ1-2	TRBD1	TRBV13	ASSLGTGAPYGYT
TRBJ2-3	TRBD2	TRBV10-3	AISDASGGALSTDTQY
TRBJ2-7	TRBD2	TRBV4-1	ASSQETVKGLAGYEQY
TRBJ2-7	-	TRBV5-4	ASSGDFSYEQY
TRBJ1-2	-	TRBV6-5	ASSYGTAANYGYT
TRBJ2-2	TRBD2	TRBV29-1	SVDTSGGTGELF
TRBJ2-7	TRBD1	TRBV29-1	SASWWIPGQSPIYEQY
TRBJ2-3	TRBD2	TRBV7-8	ASSLALAGARGSTDTQY
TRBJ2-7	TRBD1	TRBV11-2	ASSLESGGSYEQY
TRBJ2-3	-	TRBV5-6	ASSSLQGADTQY
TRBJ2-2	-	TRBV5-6	ASTPLGGELF
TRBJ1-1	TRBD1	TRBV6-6	ASREQGWTEAF
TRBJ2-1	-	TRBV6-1	ASSDLGSSYNEQF
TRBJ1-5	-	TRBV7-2	ASSSIGSSNQPQH
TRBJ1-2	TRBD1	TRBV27	ASSSTGRDGYT
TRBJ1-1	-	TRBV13	ASTSGWGNTEAF
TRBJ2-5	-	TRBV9	ASSPQGQETQY
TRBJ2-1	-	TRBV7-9	ASSNGIGDEQF
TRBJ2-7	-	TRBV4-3	ASSQDMNEQY
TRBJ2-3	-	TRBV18	ASSPEGWSDTQY
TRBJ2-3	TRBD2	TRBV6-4	ASSVAGGTDTQY
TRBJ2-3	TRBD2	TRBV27	ASSLLAGGPRVKDTQY
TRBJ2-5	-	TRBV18	ASSPQPGGRTQLGDY
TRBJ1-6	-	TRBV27	ASSLSRFTESSYNSPLH
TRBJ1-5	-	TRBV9	ASSVGAASNQPQH
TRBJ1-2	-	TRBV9	ASSSTEGLPYGYT
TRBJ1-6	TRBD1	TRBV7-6	ASSLDRGASPLH
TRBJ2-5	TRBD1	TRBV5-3	ARSTGTGHQTQY
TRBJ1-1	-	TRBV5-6	ASSQQGAHTEAF
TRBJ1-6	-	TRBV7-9	ASSFGGRGGYNSPLH
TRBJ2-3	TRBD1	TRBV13	ASSSERTGEQDTQY